The 21 T cell receptor beta chains below come from one sample, sequenced in a study of beta chain features in type 1 diabetes. No cognate antigen is known for these TCRs. The investigators reverse transcribed all of the isolated RNA, so they sequenced expressed TCRB transcripts. TCRdb keeps only in-frame clones here, not all; method: immunoSEQ multiplex PCR. The table shows some 350,000 clones, with approximately 12% occurring only once. Overall study results and limits: Among all four CD4+ subsets, Type 1 diabetes patients had TCRB CDR3s that were moderately but significantly shorter.

Sequencing was done on a sample of naive CD4+ T cells from blood. These receptors were taken from a woman between 18 and 29 years old with type 1 diabetes.

This clone turned up a few times. The V call is TRBV7-9, the J call TRBJ2-1; a possible D gene is TRBD2 (6 bases). Per germline, CDR1 SEHNR and CDR2 FQNEAQ (reference sequence). The V and J ends lost 5 bases and 4 bases respectively, with 24 bases between them. The CDR3 has 18 residues. DNA for the CDR3: TGTGCCAGCAGCCAACTTATGGGGGGAGGTCTGATATACAATGAGCAGTTCTTC. This codes for CASSQLMGGGLIYNEQFF.

Only a few counts were recorded for this clone. This sequence joins TRBV2 and TRBJ2-3, with D possibly being TRBD2 (6 bases). CDR1 SNHLY and CDR2 FYNNEI come from the germline V gene. Deletions cut 6 bases from V and 2 bases from J, with 12 bases between. The length of the CDR3 is 14 residues. CDR3 coding DNA: TGTGCCAGCAGGGTAGCGGAACCCACAGATACGCAGTATTTT. Protein: CASRVAEPTDTQYF.

This clone was counted between two and nine times. The CDR3 spells CASSPPGDRGRAKNIQYF. CDR3 coding DNA: TGCGCCAGCAGCCCCCCTGGGGACAGGGGAAGAGCCAAAAACATTCAGTACTTC. This chain links TRBV5-1 with TRBJ2-4; TRBD1 matches at 10 bases. Trimming took 4 bases from V and 0 from J; bases not matched to a gene: 10. The germline gives CDR1 SGHRS, CDR2 YFSETQ. This CDR3 comprises 18 residues.

The gene calls are TRBV18 and TRBJ2-2; 8 nucleotides agree with TRBD2. This CDR3 comprises 16 residues. Per germline, CDR1 KGHSH and CDR2 LQKENI. J lost 4 bases, V lost 6 bases, and 10 bases had no gene match. The CDR3 DNA sequence: TGTGCCAGCTCGACACTAGCGGTTGGGGTCACCGGGGAGCTGTTTTTT. Amino acid sequence: CASSTLAVGVTGELFF.

This clone was seen a handful of times. The chain joins TRBV7-2 to TRBJ1-1; no firm D call. Germline V gene data show CDR1 as SGHTA and CDR2 as FQGNSA. Between the trimmed V and J ends, which lost 5 bases and 6 bases, there was a span of 16 bases. The CDR3 is 14 residues long. CDR3 DNA: TGTGCCAGCAGCCGGGTAATCGATTCGGCTGAAGCTTTCTTT. This gives the protein CASSRVIDSAEAFF.

This chain uses TRBV19 with TRBJ2-1; 9 bases fit TRBD1. The trim removed 2 bases at V and 2 bases at J, leaving 4 bases unmatched. The CDR3 is 16 residues long. From germline, CDR1 is LNHDA and CDR2 SQIVND (reference sequence). The CDR3 loop reads CASSITGTGTYNEQFF. The CDR3 bases are TGTGCCAGTAGTATAACGGGGACAGGGACCTACAATGAGCAGTTCTTC.

This CDR3 reads CASSAHRTSGNNEQFF. The CDR3 DNA follows: TGTGCCAGCAGTGCCCACCGGACTAGCGGAAACAATGAGCAGTTCTTC. The chain uses TRBV25-1 and TRBJ2-1, with 10 bases matching TRBD2. CDR1 is MGHDK, CDR2 SYGVNS, per germline. V was pared by 4 bases and J by 5 bases, with 8 bases of the junction left unmatched. CDR3 size: 16 residues.

This clone occurred a few times. The gene calls are TRBV11-2 and TRBJ2-6; 8 bases match TRBD1. The germline V gene has CDR1 SGHAT and CDR2 FQNNGV. The V and J ends lost 4 bases and 0 bases, in that order; junction bases with no gene match: 5. The CDR3 is made up of 17 amino acids. The CDR3 DNA is TGTGCCAGCAGCTCCGGGACAGGATACTCTGGGGCCAACGTCCTGACTTTC. It yields the protein CASSSGTGYSGANVLTF.

This clone was picked up a small number of times. This sequence joins TRBV18 and TRBJ2-1, with 11 positions matching TRBD2. This CDR3 contains 15 residues. With V trimmed by 2 bases and J by 6 bases, 3 bases remained unmatched. In germline, CDR1 is KGHSH, CDR2 LQKENI. The CDR3 DNA reads as TGTGCCAGCTCACCAAGCGGACTAGCGGGCAATGAGCAGTTCTTC. This encodes CASSPSGLAGNEQFF.

V usage is TRBV10-3 and J usage is TRBJ2-5, with 7 bases aligning to TRBD1. CDR1 is ENHRY, CDR2 SYGVKD, per germline. V gave up 3 bases and J gave up 4 bases; unmatched junction bases: 5. This CDR3 is 14 amino acids long. As DNA, the CDR3 is TGTGCCATCAGTGACCCTACAGGGGTAGAGACCCAGTACTTC. It is translated as CAISDPTGVETQYF.

This rearrangement joins TRBV23-1 to TRBJ2-7, with 9 bases identical to TRBD1. TRBV23-1 is an open reading frame whose function is uncertain. The CDR3 consists of 13 residues. Germline trimming cut 4 bases from V and 6 bases from J; bases unmatched to any gene: 4. The CDR3 reads CASSLHRGREQYV. The CDR3 DNA reads TGCGCCAGCAGTCTGCACAGGGGGCGCGAGCAGTACGTC.

The J gene is TRBJ2-1, the V gene TRBV2, with a tentative D call TRBD1 (6 bases). The V gene's germline CDR1 is SNHLY and CDR2 FYNNEI. The ends were cut back, 8 bases at V and 7 bases at J, with 15 bases in the middle. The CDR3 is made up of 13 amino acids. The DNA of the CDR3 is TGTGCCAGCTCCACAGGGAATAGGAATGAGCAGTTCTTC. Encoded protein: CASSTGNRNEQFF.

This chain connects TRBV21-1 to TRBJ2-7; the table gives TRBD2 as D, unverified against the DNA. TRBV21-1 is described as a pseudogene. This CDR3 has 16 amino acids. This CDR3 is CASSKGAGRESYEQYV. CDR3 DNA: TGTGCCAGCAGCAAGGGTGCGGGGCGGGAGTCCTACGAGCAGTACGTC.

This clone was detected only a few times. The rearrangement links TRBV11-2 to TRBJ2-5; D remains unclear. CDR3 length: 13 residues. Germline V CDR1 and CDR2: SGHAT, FQNNGV. Trimming stripped 4 bases from V and 3 bases from J, with 9 bases between. CDR3 coding DNA: TGTGCCAGCAGCTCCTTGGGCAAAGAGACCCAGTACTTC. It specifies CASSSLGKETQYF.

This clone was counted only a few times. This chain joins TRBV18 and TRBJ1-2; 7 bases are shared with TRBD1. V gave up 3 bases and J gave up 2 bases; unmatched junction bases: 3. Germline CDR1 is KGHSH and CDR2 is LQKENI. CDR3 length: 14 amino acids. The CDR3 nucleotides read TGTGCCAGCTCACCTGGACAGGCCAACTATGGCTACACCTTC. It yields the protein CASSPGQANYGYTF. The whole variable domain, filled in from reference TRBV18 and TRBJ1-2, reads NAGVMQNPRHLVRRRGQEARLRCSPMKGHSHVYWYRQLPEEGLKFMVYLQKENIIDESGMPKERFSAEFPKEGPSILRIQQVVRGDSAAYFCASSPGQANYGYTFGSGTRLTVV.

This clone was observed a handful of times. The chain carries TRBV29-1 and TRBJ1-1; 9 nucleotides line up with TRBD1. The CDR3 runs 12 residues. Per germline, CDR1 SQVTM and CDR2 ANQGSEA. Trimming at V came to 7 bases and at J to 5 bases, leaving 5 bases not matched to a gene. CDR3 residues: CSAYRGRTEAFF. The CDR3 region has the DNA TGCAGCGCTTACAGGGGGCGGACTGAAGCTTTCTTT.

The CDR3 protein is CASSLDGTEETQYF. In nucleotides, the CDR3 is TGTGCCAGCAGCCTCGACGGGACAGAAGAGACCCAGTACTTC. V and J are TRBV27 and TRBJ2-5; the match to TRBD1 covers 7 bases. Trimming removed 6 bases from V and 3 bases from J; junction bases left unmatched: 7. The germline V gene has CDR1 MNHEY and CDR2 SMNVEV (reference sequence). CDR3 length: 14 amino acids.

This clone was observed a few times. The V gene is TRBV29-1, the J gene TRBJ2-5, with 7 bases aligning to TRBD1. Trimming cost V 8 bases and J 2 bases; bases outside gene matches: 5. The CDR3 is made up of 12 amino acids. The germline V gene has CDR1 SQVTM and CDR2 ANQGSEA. This CDR3 is CSTRDSQETQYF. CDR3 DNA sequence: TGCAGCACCCGGGACAGTCAAGAGACCCAGTACTTC.

The gene calls are TRBV4-1 and TRBJ2-7; D may be TRBD2 (6 bases). V gave up 1 base and J gave up 7 bases, with 23 bases separating them. Germline assignment: CDR1 MGHRA and CDR2 YSYEKL. The CDR3 is 17 amino acids. CDR3 amino acids: CASSQGRARTILVEQYF. The CDR3 DNA reads TGCGCCAGCAGCCAAGGGCGAGCACGGACTATCTTGGTGGAGCAGTACTTC.

A few counts support this clone. The V and J genes are TRBV4-3 and TRBJ2-1; D is ambiguous. The CDR3 consists of 16 residues. The V gene lost 0 bases and the J gene lost 3 bases, with 12 bases spanning the gap. Germline V lookup: CDR1 LGHNA, CDR2 YSLEER. The DNA for the CDR3 is TGCGCCAGCAGCCAAGATAAACAGTTCGGCTACAATGAGCAGTTCTTC. Translated: CASSQDKQFGYNEQFF.

The chain couples TRBV11-2 to TRBJ2-2; D gene unclear. V dropped 2 bases and J dropped 1 base, with 5 bases sitting between them. Germline V lookup: CDR1 SGHAT, CDR2 FQNNGV. The CDR3 has 14 residues. The CDR3 spells CASSLSGNTGELFF. The CDR3 region has the DNA TGTGCCAGCAGCTTATCCGGGAACACCGGGGAGCTGTTTTTT.